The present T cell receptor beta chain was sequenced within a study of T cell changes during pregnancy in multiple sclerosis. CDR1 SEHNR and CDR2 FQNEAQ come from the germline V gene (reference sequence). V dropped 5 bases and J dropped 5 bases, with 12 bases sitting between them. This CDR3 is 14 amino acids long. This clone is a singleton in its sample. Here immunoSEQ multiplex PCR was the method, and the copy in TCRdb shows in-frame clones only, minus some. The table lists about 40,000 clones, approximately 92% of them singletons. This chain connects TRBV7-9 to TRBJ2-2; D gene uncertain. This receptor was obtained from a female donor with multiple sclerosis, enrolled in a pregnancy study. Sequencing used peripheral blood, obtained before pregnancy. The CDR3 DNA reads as TGTGCCAGCAGCCTAGAGTCCAGAACCGGGGAGCTGTTTTTT. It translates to CASSLESRTGELFF.